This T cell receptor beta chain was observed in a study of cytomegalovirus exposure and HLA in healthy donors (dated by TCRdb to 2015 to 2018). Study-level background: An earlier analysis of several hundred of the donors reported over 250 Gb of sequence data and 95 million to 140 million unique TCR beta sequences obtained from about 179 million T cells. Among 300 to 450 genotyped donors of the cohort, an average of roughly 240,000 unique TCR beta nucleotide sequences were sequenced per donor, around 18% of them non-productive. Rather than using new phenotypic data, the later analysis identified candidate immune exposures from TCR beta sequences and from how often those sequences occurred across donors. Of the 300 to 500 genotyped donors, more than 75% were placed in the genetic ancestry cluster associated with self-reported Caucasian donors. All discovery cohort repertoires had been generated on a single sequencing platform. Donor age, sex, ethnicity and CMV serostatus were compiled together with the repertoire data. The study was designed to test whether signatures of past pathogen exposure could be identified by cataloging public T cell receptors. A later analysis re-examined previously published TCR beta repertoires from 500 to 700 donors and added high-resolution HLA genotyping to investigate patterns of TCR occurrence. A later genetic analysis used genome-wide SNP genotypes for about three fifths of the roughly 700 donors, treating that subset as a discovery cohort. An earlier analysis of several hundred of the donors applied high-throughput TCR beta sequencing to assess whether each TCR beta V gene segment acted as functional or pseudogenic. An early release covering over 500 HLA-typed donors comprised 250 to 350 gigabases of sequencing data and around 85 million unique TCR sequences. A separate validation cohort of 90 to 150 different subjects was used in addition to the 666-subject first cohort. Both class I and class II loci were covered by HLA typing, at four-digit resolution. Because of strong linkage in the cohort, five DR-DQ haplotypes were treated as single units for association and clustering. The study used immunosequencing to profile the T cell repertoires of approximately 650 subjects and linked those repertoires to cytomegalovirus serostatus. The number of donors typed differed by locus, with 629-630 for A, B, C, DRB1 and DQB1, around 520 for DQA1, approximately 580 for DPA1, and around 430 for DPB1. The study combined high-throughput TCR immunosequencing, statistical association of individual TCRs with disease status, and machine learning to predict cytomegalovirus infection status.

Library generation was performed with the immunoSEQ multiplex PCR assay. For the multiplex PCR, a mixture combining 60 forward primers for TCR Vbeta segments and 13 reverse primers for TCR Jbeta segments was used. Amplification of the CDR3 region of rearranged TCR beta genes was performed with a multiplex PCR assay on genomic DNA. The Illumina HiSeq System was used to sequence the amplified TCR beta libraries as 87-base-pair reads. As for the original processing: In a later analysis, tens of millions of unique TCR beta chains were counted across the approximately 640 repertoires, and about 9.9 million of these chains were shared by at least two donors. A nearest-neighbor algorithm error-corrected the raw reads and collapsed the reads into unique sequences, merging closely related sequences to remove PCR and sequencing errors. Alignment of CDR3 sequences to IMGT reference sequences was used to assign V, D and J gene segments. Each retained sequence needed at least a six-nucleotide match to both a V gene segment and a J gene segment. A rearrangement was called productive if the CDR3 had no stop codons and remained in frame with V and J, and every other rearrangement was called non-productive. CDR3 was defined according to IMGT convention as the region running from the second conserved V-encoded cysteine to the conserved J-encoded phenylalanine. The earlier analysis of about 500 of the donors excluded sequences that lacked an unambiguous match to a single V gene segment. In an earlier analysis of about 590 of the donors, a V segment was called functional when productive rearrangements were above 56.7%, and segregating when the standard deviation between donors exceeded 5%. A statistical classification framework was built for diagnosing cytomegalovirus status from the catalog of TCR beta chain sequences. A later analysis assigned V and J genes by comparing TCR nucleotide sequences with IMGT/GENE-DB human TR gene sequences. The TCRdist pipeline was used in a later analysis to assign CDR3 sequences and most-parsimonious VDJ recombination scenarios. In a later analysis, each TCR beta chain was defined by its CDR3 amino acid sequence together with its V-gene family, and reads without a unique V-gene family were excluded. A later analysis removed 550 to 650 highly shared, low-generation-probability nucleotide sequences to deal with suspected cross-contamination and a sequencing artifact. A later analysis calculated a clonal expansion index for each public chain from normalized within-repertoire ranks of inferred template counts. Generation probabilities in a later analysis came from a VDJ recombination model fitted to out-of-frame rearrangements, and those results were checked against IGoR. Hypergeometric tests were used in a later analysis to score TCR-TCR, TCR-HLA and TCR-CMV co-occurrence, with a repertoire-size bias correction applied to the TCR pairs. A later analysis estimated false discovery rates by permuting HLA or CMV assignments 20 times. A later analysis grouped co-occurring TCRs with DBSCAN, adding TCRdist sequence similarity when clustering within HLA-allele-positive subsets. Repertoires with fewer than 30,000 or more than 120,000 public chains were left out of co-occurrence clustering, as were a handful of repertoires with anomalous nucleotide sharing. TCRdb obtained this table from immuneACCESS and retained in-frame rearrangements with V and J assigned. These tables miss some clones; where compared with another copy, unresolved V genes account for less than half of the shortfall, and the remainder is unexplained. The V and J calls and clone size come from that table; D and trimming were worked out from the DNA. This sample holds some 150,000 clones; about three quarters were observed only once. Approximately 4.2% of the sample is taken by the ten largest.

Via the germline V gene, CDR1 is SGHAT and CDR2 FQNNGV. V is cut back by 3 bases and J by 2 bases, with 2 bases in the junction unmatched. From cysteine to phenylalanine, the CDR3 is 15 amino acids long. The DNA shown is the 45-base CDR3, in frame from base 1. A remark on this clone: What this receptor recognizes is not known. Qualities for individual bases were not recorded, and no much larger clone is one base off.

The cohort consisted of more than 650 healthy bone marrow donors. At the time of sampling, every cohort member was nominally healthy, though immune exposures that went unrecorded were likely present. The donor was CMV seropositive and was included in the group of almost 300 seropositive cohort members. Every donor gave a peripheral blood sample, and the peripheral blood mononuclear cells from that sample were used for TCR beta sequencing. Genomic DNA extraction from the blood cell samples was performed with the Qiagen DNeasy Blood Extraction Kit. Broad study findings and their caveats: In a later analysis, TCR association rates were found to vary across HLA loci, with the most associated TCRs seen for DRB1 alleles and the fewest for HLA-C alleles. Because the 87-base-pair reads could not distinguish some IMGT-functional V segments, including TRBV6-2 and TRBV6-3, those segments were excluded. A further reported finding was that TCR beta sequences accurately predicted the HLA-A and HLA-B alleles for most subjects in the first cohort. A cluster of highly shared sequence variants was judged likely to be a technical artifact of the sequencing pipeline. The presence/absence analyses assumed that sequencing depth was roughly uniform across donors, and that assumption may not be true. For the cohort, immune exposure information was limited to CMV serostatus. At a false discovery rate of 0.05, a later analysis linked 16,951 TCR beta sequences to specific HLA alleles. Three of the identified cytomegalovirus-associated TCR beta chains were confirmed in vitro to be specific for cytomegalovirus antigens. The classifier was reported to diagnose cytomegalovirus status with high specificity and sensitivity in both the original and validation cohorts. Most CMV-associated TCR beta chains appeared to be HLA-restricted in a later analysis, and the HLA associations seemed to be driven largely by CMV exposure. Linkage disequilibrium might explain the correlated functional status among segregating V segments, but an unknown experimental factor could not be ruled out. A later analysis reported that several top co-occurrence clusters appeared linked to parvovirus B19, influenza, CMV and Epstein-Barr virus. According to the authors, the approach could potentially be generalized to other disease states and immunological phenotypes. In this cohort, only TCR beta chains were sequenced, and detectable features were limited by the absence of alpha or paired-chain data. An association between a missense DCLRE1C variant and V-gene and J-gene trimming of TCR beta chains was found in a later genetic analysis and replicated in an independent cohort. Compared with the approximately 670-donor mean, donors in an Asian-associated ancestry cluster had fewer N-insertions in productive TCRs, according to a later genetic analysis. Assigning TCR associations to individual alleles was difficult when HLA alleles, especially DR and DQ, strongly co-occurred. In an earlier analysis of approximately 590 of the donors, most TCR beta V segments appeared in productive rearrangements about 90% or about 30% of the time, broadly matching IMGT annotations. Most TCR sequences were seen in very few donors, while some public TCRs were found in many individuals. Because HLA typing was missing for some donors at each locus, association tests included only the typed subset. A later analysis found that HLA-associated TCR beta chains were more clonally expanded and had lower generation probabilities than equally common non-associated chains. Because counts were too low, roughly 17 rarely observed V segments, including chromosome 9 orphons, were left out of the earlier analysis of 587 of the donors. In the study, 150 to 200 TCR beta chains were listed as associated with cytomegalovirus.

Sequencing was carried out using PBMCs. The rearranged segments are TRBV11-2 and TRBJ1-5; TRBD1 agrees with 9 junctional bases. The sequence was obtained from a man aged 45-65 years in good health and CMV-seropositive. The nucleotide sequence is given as TGTGCCAGCAGCTTGGGACAGGGCCGCAATCAGCCCCAGCATTTT. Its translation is CASSLGQGRNQPQHF.